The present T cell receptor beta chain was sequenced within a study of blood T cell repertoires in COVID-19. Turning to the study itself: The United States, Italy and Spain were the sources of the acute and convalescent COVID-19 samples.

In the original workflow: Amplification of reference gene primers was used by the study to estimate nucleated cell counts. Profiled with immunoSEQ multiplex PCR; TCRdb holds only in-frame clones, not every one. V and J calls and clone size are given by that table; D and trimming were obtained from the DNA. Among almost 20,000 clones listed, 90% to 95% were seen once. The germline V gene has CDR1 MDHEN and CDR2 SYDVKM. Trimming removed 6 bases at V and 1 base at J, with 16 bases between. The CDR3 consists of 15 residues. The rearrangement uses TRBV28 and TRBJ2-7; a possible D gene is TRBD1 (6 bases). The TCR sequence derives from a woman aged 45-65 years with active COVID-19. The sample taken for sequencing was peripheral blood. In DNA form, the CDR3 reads TGTGCCAGCAGCCCCCCGGGACACCGGTCCTACGAGCAGTACTTC. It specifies CASSPPGHRSYEQYF.